This T cell receptor (beta chain) was sequenced in a study of blood T cell repertoires in COVID-19. At the level of the study: Sources were T cells, B-cell-depleted T cells, or PBMCs; the material itself was cDNA or gDNA.

As processed by the authors: Estimation of nucleated cell counts relied on the amplification of reference gene primers. Sequencing used immunoSEQ multiplex PCR; TCRdb keeps in-frame clones, though not all of them. The V and J calls and the clone size are those of that table, but D and trimming were determined from the DNA. Here the sample spans about 300,000 clones, roughly 90% being singletons. Germline V gives CDR1 SNHLY, CDR2 FYNNEI. Trimming removed 3 bases from V and 4 bases from J; junction bases left unmatched: 4. The CDR3 extends over 15 amino acids. The receptor was derived from a woman in her twenties or thirties with COVID-19, enrolled during active disease. The sequenced sample was peripheral blood. The rearrangement uses TRBV2 and TRBJ2-1; TRBD2 matches 9 bases. Here the CDR3 DNA reads TGTGCCAGCAGTGAGGAGACTAGCGGTTACAATGAGCAGTTCTTC. It translates to CASSEETSGYNEQFF.